These T cell receptor beta chains were read from a single sample in a study of OX40 agonist ivuxolimab in advanced cancers. The assay was immunoSEQ multiplex PCR, and TCRdb's table has in-frame clones only and misses some. Of about 14,000 clones in the sample, roughly 82% are singletons; the top ten hold about two fifths. The sample was CD4+ or CD8+ T cells sorted from blood, taken in a trial of the OX40 agonist ivuxolimab. These receptor sequences come from an adult with an advanced solid tumor such as melanoma, head and neck, liver or kidney cancer. CDR3s include the opening cysteine and the closing phenylalanine or tryptophan. Fields, in order: J gene, V gene, CDR3 protein.

TRBJ2-3,TRBV4-1,CASSQDLGYPSTDTQYF
TRBJ2-7,TRBV6-5,CASRGSSNSYEQYF
TRBJ1-4,TRBV28,CASSLGVGRGLFF
TRBJ1-4,TRBV11-2,CASSLGTLEDEKLFF
TRBJ2-5,TRBV7-9,CASSLDGGVQETQYF
TRBJ2-7,TRBV11-2,CASSDRDRYYEQYF
TRBJ2-2,TRBV4-2,CASSPGDWLVTGELFF
TRBJ2-1,TRBV21-1,CAPSLVLILEQFF
TRBJ1-2,TRBV28,CASSNRDNNYGYTF
TRBJ2-5,TRBV7-9,CASSLVTGGEQETQYF
TRBJ2-1,TRBV7-3,CASSLGVLGEQFF
TRBJ2-3,TRBV6-4,CASSDSASGGTDTQYF
TRBJ2-3,TRBV28,CASTPGADTQYF
TRBJ2-3,TRBV7-8,CASSLALAARTDTQYF
TRBJ1-2,TRBV29-1,CSVIETGAVGYTF
TRBJ1-5,TRBV27,CASSPGSSNQPQHF
TRBJ2-3,TRBV9,CASSAGGQDTQYF
TRBJ1-1,TRBV28,CASSLGQVGTEAFF
TRBJ2-2,TRBV7-9,CASSLDGTGELFF
TRBJ2-2,TRBV19,CASLTSGRAWTGELFF
TRBJ2-7,TRBV9,CASSVGGLGSHEQYF
TRBJ1-5,TRBV19,CASSIGDTYSNQPQHF
TRBJ2-1,TRBV9,CASSPGQGGGNEQFF
TRBJ1-2,TRBV18,CASSLSTANYGYTF
TRBJ2-3,TRBV6-1,CASSEAPTGNTDTQYF
TRBJ1-2,TRBV28,CASRIRIGSYGYTF
TRBJ1-1,TRBV6-1,CASKTTGRNTEAFF
TRBJ2-1,TRBV18,CASSPPVSGRGDEQFF
TRBJ1-2,TRBV19,CASSPSDGRPPYTF
TRBJ2-5,TRBV6-6,CASSDRASGAETQYF
TRBJ2-1,TRBV5-1,CASTYTSSYNEQFF
TRBJ2-7,TRBV9,CASSVGSEAVGEQYF
TRBJ2-2,TRBV9,CASSATSGEATGELFF
TRBJ1-6,TRBV7-9,CASSFPGPNNSPLHF
TRBJ2-3,TRBV5-5,CASSLSPNTDTQYF
TRBJ1-6,TRBV27,CASSLSIAGLSPLHF
TRBJ2-7,TRBV7-3,CASSLGEGTPFHDEQYF
TRBJ1-6,TRBV21-1,CASSKSFSVLRGNNSPLHF
TRBJ1-2,TRBV29-1,CSVLTQGSPIYGYTF
TRBJ2-4,TRBV27,CASSTETGLALNF
TRBJ2-7,TRBV29-1,CSVWDIQSYEQYF